This T cell receptor (beta chain) was captured by sequencing in a study of blood T cell repertoires in COVID-19. Sequencing was performed with immunoSEQ multiplex PCR; in TCRdb, only in-frame clones are kept and a portion is missing. The data contain around 62,000 clones, approximately 95% of them seen just once; the ten biggest clones take up roughly 3%. Per germline, CDR1 SGHVS and CDR2 FQNEAQ. The CDR3 has 16 residues. With V trimmed by 6 bases and J by 4 bases, 10 bases remained unmatched. The sample was peripheral blood. The chain is built from TRBV7-8 and TRBJ2-3, with 10 bases aligning to TRBD2. This clonotype was sampled from a man between 65 and 80 years old with active COVID-19. The CDR3 sequence is CASSLAGAGGPDTQYF. In DNA, the CDR3 is TGTGCCAGCAGTCTAGCGGGAGCGGGGGGGCCAGATACGCAGTATTTT. Complete variable domain (other parts from reference TRBV7-8 and TRBJ2-3): GAGVSQSPRYKVAKRGQDVALRCDPISGHVSLFWYQQALGQGPEFLTYFQNEAQLDKSGLPSDRFFAERPEGSVSTLKIQRTQQEDSAVYLCASSLAGAGGPDTQYFGPGTRLTVL.